This passage covers 16 T cell receptor beta chains from one sample sequenced in a study of T cell changes during pregnancy in multiple sclerosis. TCRdb's table, derived via immunoSEQ multiplex PCR, lists solely in-frame clones and lacks some. The sample has tens of thousands of clones; roughly nine tenths are singletons. Specimen: CD8+ T cells from peripheral blood mononuclear cells, collected before pregnancy. All receptors derive from a female donor with multiple sclerosis, enrolled in a pregnancy study.

This rearrangement joins TRBV6-4 to TRBJ2-7, with 10 nucleotides matching TRBD1. The J segment lost 5 bases and the V segment lost 3 bases, leaving 10 bases of the junction unmatched. The CDR3 has 16 amino acids. Germline CDR1 and CDR2: MRHNA and SNTAGT. The CDR3 reads CASSEGVGTGANEQYF. CDR3 nucleotides: TGTGCCAGCAGTGAGGGGGTTGGGACAGGGGCCAACGAGCAGTACTTC.

The rearrangement joins TRBV6-4 to TRBJ2-3; the match to TRBD2 covers 8 bases. CDR3 size: 14 residues. Trimming at V came to 6 bases and at J to 3 bases, leaving 5 bases not matched to a gene. CDR1 MRHNA and CDR2 SNTAGT come from the germline V gene. For the CDR3, the DNA is TGTGCCAGCAGCCCTGGACTAGCTACAGATACGCAGTATTTT. Translating gives CASSPGLATDTQYF.

The chain carries TRBV9 and TRBJ1-4; TRBD1 matches 7 bases. Germline V lookup: CDR1 SGDLS, CDR2 YYNGEE. The CDR3 runs to 13 residues. The V gene end was trimmed by 4 bases and the J gene end by 8 bases; junction bases not matched to a gene: 5. Here the CDR3 reads CASSLGQHEKLFF. For the CDR3, the DNA is TGTGCCAGCAGCTTGGGACAGCACGAAAAACTGTTTTTT.

The chain combines TRBV9 with TRBJ2-2, with 12 bases fitting TRBD2. CDR1 SGDLS and CDR2 YYNGEE come from the germline V gene. This CDR3 has 16 amino acids. Trimming took 3 bases from V and 5 from J; bases not matched to a gene: 5. CDR3 sequence: CASSDASGGDTGELFF. The CDR3 DNA is TGTGCCAGCAGCGATGCTAGCGGGGGGGATACCGGGGAGCTGTTTTTT.

This chain connects TRBV15 to TRBJ1-2; 9 nucleotides align to TRBD1. Germline V gene data show CDR1 as LNHNV and CDR2 as YYDKDF (reference sequence). CDR3 length: 17 residues. J was trimmed by 3 bases and V by 0 bases; bases with no gene match: 8. The CDR3 reads CATSRDPGQGIHYGYTF. The CDR3 DNA sequence: TGTGCCACCAGCAGAGACCCGGGACAGGGTATCCACTATGGCTACACCTTC.

This clone was observed once. V usage is TRBV5-6 and J usage is TRBJ1-3; D is undetermined. CDR3 length: 14 amino acids. V gave up 1 base and J gave up 0 bases, with 5 bases separating them. Germline CDR1 is SGHDT and CDR2 is YYEEEE. CDR3: CASSLRASGNTIYF. The CDR3 coding sequence is TGTGCCAGCAGCTTGAGAGCCTCTGGAAACACCATATATTTT. Full variable domain (missing parts from reference TRBV5-6 and TRBJ1-3): DAGVTQSPTHLIKTRGQQVTLRCSPKSGHDTVSWYQQALGQGPQFIFQYYEEEERQRGNFPDRFSGHQFPNYSSELNVNALLLGDSALYLCASSLRASGNTIYFGEGSWLTVV.

V usage is TRBV15 and J usage is TRBJ2-1, with D hard to call. The CDR3 runs 15 residues. The germline gives CDR1 LNHNV, CDR2 YYDKDF (reference sequence). Trimming cost V 1 base and J 2 bases, with 9 bases left between them. Written as DNA, the CDR3 is TGTGCCACCAGCAGAGGCCAGCGCACCTACAATGAGCAGTTCTTC. This codes for CATSRGQRTYNEQFF. Drawing the rest from reference TRBV15 and TRBJ2-1, the complete variable domain is DAMVIQNPRYQVTQFGKPVTLSCSQTLNHNVMYWYQQKSSQAPKLLFHYYDKDFNNEADTPDNFQSRRPNTSFCFLDIRSPGLGDTAMYLCATSRGQRTYNEQFFGPGTRLTVL.

CDR3 nucleotide sequence: TGTGCCAGTAGTATAGGAGGTCCCATGTCTTTCTTT. This sequence encodes CASSIGGPMSFF. This chain uses TRBV19 with TRBJ1-1, with D uncertain. The CDR3 length is 12 residues. Looked up from germline, CDR1 is LNHDA and CDR2 is SQIVND (reference sequence). V was shortened by 1 base and J by 12 bases, with 12 bases between the two germline ends.

This clone is medium-sized (0.01 to 0.1%) within its sample. The V and J genes are TRBV4-3 and TRBJ1-4; a possible D gene is TRBD1 (5 bases). Trimming took 0 bases from V and 5 from J, leaving 13 bases between them. There are 16 residues in the CDR3. The germline V gene has CDR1 LGHNA and CDR2 YSLEER. The CDR3 DNA reads as TGCGCCAGCAGCCAAGAATTGGGGGGTCAGAATGAAAAACTGTTTTTT. The encoded protein is CASSQELGGQNEKLFF.

This chain links TRBV7-3 with TRBJ1-2, with 11 bases aligning to TRBD1. The CDR3 spans 17 residues. Germline V gene lookup returns CDR1 SGHTA and CDR2 FQGTGA. V gave up 0 bases and J gave up 8 bases; unmatched junction bases: 11. CDR3 residues: CASSLTPWTGGLSGYTF. The CDR3, as DNA: TGTGCCAGCAGCTTAACCCCCTGGACAGGGGGCTTATCGGGCTACACCTTC.

The genes are TRBV5-6 and TRBJ1-1; D unresolved. CDR3 length: 14 amino acids. Germline CDR1 reads SGHDT; CDR2 reads YYEEEE. The V end lost 3 bases, the J end lost 7 bases, and 16 bases lay between the germline ends. CDR3 amino acids: CASSSPGVPFEAFF. CDR3 nucleotide sequence: TGTGCCAGCAGCTCGCCAGGTGTCCCGTTTGAAGCTTTCTTT.

This sequence joins TRBV6-1 and TRBJ2-3; 8 nucleotides match TRBD2. V dropped 4 bases and J dropped 1; count of bases not matched to a gene: 4. Germline values: CDR1 MNHNS, CDR2 SASEGT. This CDR3 is 15 amino acids long. The CDR3 is CASSVSGGGTDTQYF. In DNA form, the CDR3 reads TGTGCCAGCAGTGTAAGCGGGGGCGGCACAGATACGCAGTATTTT.

The V and J genes are TRBV9 and TRBJ2-2; a possible D gene is TRBD1 (7 bases). Trimming shortened V by 4 bases and J by 5 bases, and 18 bases separated the two germline ends. The CDR3 consists of 16 residues. Per germline, CDR1 SGDLS and CDR2 YYNGEE. The CDR3 is CASSPSPGGRTGELFF. The CDR3 DNA reads as TGTGCCAGCAGCCCCTCCCCAGGGGGGCGGACCGGGGAGCTGTTTTTT.

The chain combines TRBV27 with TRBJ1-2; D is perhaps TRBD1 (5 bases). The V end lost 8 bases, the J end lost 2 bases, and 12 bases lay between the germline ends. Germline V gene lookup returns CDR1 MNHEY and CDR2 SMNVEV (reference sequence). There are 13 residues in the CDR3. The chain's CDR3 is CASWGGVNYGYTF. DNA of the CDR3: TGTGCCAGCTGGGGGGGGGTCAACTATGGCTACACCTTC.

This chain joins TRBV20-1 and TRBJ1-5, with D unresolved. CDR1 and CDR2 (germline): DFQATT, SNEGSKA (reference sequence). The CDR3 is 10 residues long. The germline V and J ends were trimmed by 6 bases and 11 bases, with 11 bases remaining between them. The CDR3 loop is CSALDRAQHF. CDR3 DNA: TGCAGTGCCCTCGACCGGGCCCAGCATTTT.

The J gene is TRBJ1-4, the V gene TRBV4-2; 8 nucleotides agree with TRBD1. The CDR3 is 15 residues long. From germline, CDR1 is LGHNA and CDR2 YNFKEQ. Germline trimming cut 2 bases from V and 5 bases from J; bases unmatched to any gene: 4. CDR3 sequence: CASSQPDRGNEKLFF. CDR3 bases: TGTGCCAGCAGCCAACCAGACAGGGGAAATGAAAAACTGTTTTTT.